This T cell receptor beta chain was captured in a study of early stage breast cancer tumors (dated by TCRdb to the late 2010s). Background for the entire study: Of the 15 or so invasive breast tumors, around twelve were found to be estrogen receptor-positive, progesterone receptor-positive and HER2-negative. Most of the 12 ER+/PR+/HER2- tumors were invasive ductal carcinomas, while the other four were invasive lobular carcinomas. A read coverage of roughly 10-fold per sample was achieved on average. Across all samples, a few million templates representing 1 million or so unique clonotypes were detected.

The CDR3 runs 14 residues from the cysteine to the phenylalanine. The retained sequence is limited to the CDR3, 42 bases, with the frame set at the first base. Sequences KGHSH (CDR1) and LQKENI (CDR2) are obtained from the germline V gene. V lost 3 bases and J lost 8 bases, and the count of bases not matched to a germline gene is 4. Two independent genomic DNA replicates were amplified for each sample, with approximately 0.5 ug used for blood and about 1.5 ug for tumor or normal breast. TCRB sequencing of genomic DNA was carried out with the ImmunoSeq Intro kit according to the manufacturer's instructions. For absolute quantification, the roughly 30-cycle multiplex PCR included proprietary primers along with spike-in control sequences. Single-end 150-bp reads were used to sequence an 87-bp fragment covering the CDR3 and the flanking V and J genes. Each lane of an Illumina MiSeq running version 3.0 chemistry carried seven multiplexed samples, with two replicates apiece. As for the original processing: Raw data were processed with the vendor's proprietary pipeline, and both replicates were merged into a single result per sample. Productive rearrangements sharing the V-gene family, CDR3 amino acid sequence and J-gene segment were defined as clonotypes. To compute clonality, the normalized Shannon entropy (Pielou evenness) of TCRB abundances was subtracted from 1. To estimate T cell density, the total number of templates was divided by the input cell count, which was inferred from how much DNA went in. Recon, run with its default parameters, was used to estimate overall repertoire diversity and clonality. A clonotype was considered tumor-enriched if its abundance in tumor exceeded 0.1% and was at least 32-fold higher than its abundance in normal breast. TCRdb mirrors the immuneACCESS table, restricted to in-frame sequences. Some clones are absent from its copies; in checked studies, under half trace to an unresolved V gene, and the reason for the others is unknown. The D gene and trimming were derived from the DNA, and the V and J assignments and clone size from that table. In all, the sample holds tens of thousands of clones, and about 78% of those were seen once. The top ten clones comprise 7.2% of the sample.

General study outcomes and caveats: Repertoires from blood resembled normal breast more closely than tumor, and using blood as a reference for each tissue separated tumor from normal in 14 of 16 patients. Compared with adjacent normal breast tissue, tumors had approximately 2.5-fold higher T cell density and higher clonality. Bulk genomic DNA sequencing of unsorted cells missed chain pairing and functional markers such as CD4, CD8 and FOXP3. The small cohort size prevented analysis by tumor subtype. Enriched TCRB sequences shared across patients were found to be mostly commonly generated sequences that were unlikely to play an important role in the tumor microenvironment.

Concerning this clone itself: Its antigen is currently not known. Qualities for individual bases were not recorded, and no much larger clone is one base off.

The study profiled bulk TCR beta-chain repertoires in matched peripheral blood, tumor and adjacent normal breast tissue taken from fewer than 20 patients with early-stage breast cancer. Before surgery, whole blood (about 4.5-10 mL) was collected into EDTA tubes and processed within 2 hours. Peripheral blood mononuclear cells were isolated by Ficoll-Paque centrifugation in SepMate-50 tubes. For storage in liquid nitrogen, PBMCs were cryopreserved as aliquots of about 1.9 to 4 million cells in about 90% FBS with roughly 10% DMSO. Genomic DNA was extracted with the Qiagen AllPrep DNA/RNA Mini kit. This chain joins TRBV18 to TRBJ2-1; TRBD2 aligns with 10 central bases. The sequenced sample was blood. The clonotype originates from a person aged 45-65 years with breast cancer. The CDR3 is CASSPLAGVHEQFF. The sequenced DNA is TGTGCCAGCTCACCTCTAGCGGGAGTTCATGAGCAGTTCTTC.